This is a list of T cell receptor beta chains from one sample in a study of cytomegalovirus exposure and HLA in healthy donors. The repertoire was sequenced with immunoSEQ multiplex PCR; TCRdb's copy has only in-frame clones and lacks some. The table has approximately 150,000 clones, 70% to 85% seen once. Input material: PBMCs. The receptors were sampled from a male donor in good health and CMV-seronegative. Each CDR3 is given with its conserved first and last residue. A D gene is named only where the DNA matches it firmly. For some rows the clone size is stated as once, few or many, or as a class when expanded; others skip it.

clone size	V gene	J gene	D gene	CDR3 protein	CDR3 DNA
once	TRBV7-8	TRBJ2-7	TRBD1	CASSSPGTGGNDEQYF	TGTGCCAGCAGCTCCCCCGGGACAGGGGGTAACGACGAGCAGTACTTC
.	TRBV5-4	TRBJ1-2	TRBD1	CASSLDGQGRGYTF	TGTGCCAGCAGCTTGGATGGACAGGGAAGAGGCTACACCTTC
.	TRBV5-1	TRBJ2-7	TRBD1	CASSSGQPRTFSYEQYF	TGCGCCAGCAGCTCGGGACAGCCCCGCACATTTTCCTACGAGCAGTACTTC
.	TRBV7-9	TRBJ1-3	TRBD1	CASSAPGTGWGNTIYF	TGTGCCAGCAGCGCGCCCGGGACAGGGTGGGGGAACACCATATATTTT
once	TRBV18	TRBJ2-5	.	CASSLKETQYF	TGTGCCAGCTCACTCAAAGAGACCCAGTACTTC
.	TRBV5-6	TRBJ2-2	TRBD1	CASSPRRWTGDTGELFF	TGTGCCAGCAGCCCGAGAAGATGGACAGGCGACACCGGGGAGCTGTTTTTT
few	TRBV5-6	TRBJ1-2	.	CASSLGTYGYTF	TGTGCCAGCAGCTTGGGTACATATGGCTACACCTTC
.	TRBV6-6	TRBJ1-2	.	CASSYSPGIYGYTF	TGTGCCAGCAGTTACTCGCCAGGGATTTATGGCTACACCTTC
.	TRBV7-9	TRBJ2-6	TRBD2	CASSGGGDSSGANVLTF	TGTGCCAGCAGCGGGGGGGGAGATAGCTCTGGGGCCAACGTCCTGACTTTC
.	TRBV27	TRBJ1-2	TRBD1	CASSPTTGGRGHTF	TGTGCCAGCAGCCCAACGACAGGGGGTAGGGGCCACACCTTC
.	TRBV7-8	TRBJ2-3	TRBD2	CASRSYRGGAGTDTQYF	TGTGCCAGCAGGAGCTATCGCGGGGGGGCGGGGACAGATACGCAGTATTTT
.	TRBV7-9	TRBJ2-5	.	CASSERGGKETQYF	TGTGCCAGCAGCGAAAGGGGGGGGAAAGAGACCCAGTACTTC